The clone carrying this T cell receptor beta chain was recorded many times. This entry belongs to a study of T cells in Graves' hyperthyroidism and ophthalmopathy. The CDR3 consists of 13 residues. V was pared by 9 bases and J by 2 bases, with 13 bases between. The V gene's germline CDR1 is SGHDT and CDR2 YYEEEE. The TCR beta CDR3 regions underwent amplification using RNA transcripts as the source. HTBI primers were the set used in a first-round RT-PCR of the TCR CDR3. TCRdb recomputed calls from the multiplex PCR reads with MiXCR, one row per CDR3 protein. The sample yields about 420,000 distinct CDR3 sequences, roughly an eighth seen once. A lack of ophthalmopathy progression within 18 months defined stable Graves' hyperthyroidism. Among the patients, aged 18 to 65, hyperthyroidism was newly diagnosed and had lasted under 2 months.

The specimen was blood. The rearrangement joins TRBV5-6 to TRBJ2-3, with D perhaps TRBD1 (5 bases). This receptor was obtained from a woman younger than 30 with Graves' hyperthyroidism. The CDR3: CATTDTFTDTQYF. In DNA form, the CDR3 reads TGTGCCACAACGGACACGTTCACAGATACGCAGTATTTT. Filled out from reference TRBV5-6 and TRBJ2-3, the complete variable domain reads DAGVTQSPTHLIKTRGQQVTLRCSPKSGHDTVSWYQQALGQGPQFIFQYYEEEERQRGNFPDRFSGHQFPNYSSELNVNALLLGDSALYLCATTDTFTDTQYFGPGTRLTVL.